Presented here are 23 T cell receptor beta chains from one specimen sequenced in a study of Ad26.COV2.S vaccination and SARS-CoV-2 variants. Here immunoSEQ multiplex PCR was the method, and the copy in TCRdb shows in-frame clones only, minus some. The table has about 460,000 clones, roughly 87% seen once; the top ten hold under 2%. Specified treatment: about 20 received Ad26.COV2.S at low or high dose, single or two shots; about 5 received placebo; per-sample allocation not given. Following the first vaccine or placebo injection, samples were taken on day 63. The source material was peripheral blood, sampled in a trial of Ad26.COV2.S vaccine versus placebo. These receptors were collected from a person aged 18 to 65 who received the Ad26.COV2.S COVID-19 vaccine or a placebo.

The chain is built from TRBV5-1 and TRBJ1-5; 7 nucleotides align to TRBD1. Germline V gene data show CDR1 as SGHRS and CDR2 as YFSETQ. With 4 bases clipped from V and 3 bases from J, the junction kept 4 bases outside the gene matches. This CDR3 comprises 14 residues. CDR3 residues: CASSPTGNNQPQHF. For the CDR3, the DNA is TGCGCCAGCAGCCCGACAGGGAACAATCAGCCCCAGCATTTT.

V usage is TRBV7-8 and J usage is TRBJ2-7, with 8 bases that match TRBD1. The CDR3 has 16 residues. The V gene end was trimmed by 6 bases and the J gene end by 0 bases; junction bases not matched to a gene: 10. Germline-derived CDR1 and CDR2 are SGHVS and FQNEAQ. CDR3 sequence reads: CASSPRQGTNSYEQYF. The CDR3 DNA follows: TGTGCCAGCAGTCCGAGACAGGGGACGAACTCCTACGAGCAGTACTTC.

The chain carries TRBV2 and TRBJ2-7; 10 nucleotides match TRBD2. V lost 8 bases to trimming and J lost 3 bases; unmatched junction nucleotides: 7. The CDR3 is 14 amino acids. CDR1 and CDR2 (germline): SNHLY, FYNNEI. This CDR3 is CASQKREGYYEQYF. The CDR3 DNA reads as TGTGCCAGCCAAAAGCGGGAGGGATACTACGAGCAGTACTTC.

This clone turned up a few times. The chain employs TRBV6-2 or TRBV6-3 and TRBJ2-7, with 9 bases that match TRBD1. J lost 4 bases, V lost 5 bases, and 6 bases had no gene match. Germline V CDR1 and CDR2: MNHEY, SVGEGT. The CDR3 contains 14 residues. The CDR3 nucleotides are TGTGCCAGCAGTCGGACAGGGGACCCTTACGAGCAGTACTTC. It yields the protein CASSRTGDPYEQYF.

The chain uses TRBV7-6 and TRBJ1-1, with TRBD1 matching over 8 bases. Germline V gives CDR1 SGHVS, CDR2 FNYEAQ. This CDR3 has 14 residues. Trimming removed 5 bases from V and 1 base from J; junction bases left unmatched: 3. The CDR3, as DNA: TGTGCCAGCAGCCCGGACAGGGCGAACACTGAAGCTTTCTTT. It specifies CASSPDRANTEAFF. Combining the CDR3 with reference TRBV7-6 and TRBJ1-1 gives the whole variable domain GAGVSQSPRYKVTKRGQDVALRCDPISGHVSLYWYRQALGQGPEFLTYFNYEAQQDKSGLPNDRFSAERPEGSISTLTIQRTEQRDSAMYRCASSPDRANTEAFFGQGTRLTVV.

The genes are TRBV12-3 or TRBV12-4 and TRBJ2-5; D gene ambiguous. This CDR3 comprises 12 residues. The V end lost 4 bases, the J end lost 1 base, and 4 bases lay between the germline ends. For the CDR3, the DNA is TGTGCCAGCAGTTCGAGCCAAGAGACCCAGTACTTC. Amino acids: CASSSSQETQYF.

The count of this clone is one. This chain uses TRBV7-3 with TRBJ2-7; perhaps TRBD2 as D (5 bases). This CDR3 is built from 15 residues. V dropped 5 bases and J dropped 2 bases, with 16 bases sitting between them. The germline gives CDR1 SGHTA, CDR2 FQGTGA. The CDR3 DNA is TGTGCCAGCAGCCGCGAAGGGAGCGGCCCCTACGAGCAGTACTTC. Translated: CASSREGSGPYEQYF.

The rearrangement uses TRBV6-5 and TRBJ2-3; 13 bases line up with TRBD2. V dropped 5 bases and J dropped 5; count of bases not matched to a gene: 4. The CDR3 covers 15 residues. Germline CDR1 reads MNHEY; CDR2 reads SVGAGI. The CDR3 spells CASSPGLAGLDTQYF. The DNA of the CDR3 is TGTGCCAGCAGTCCGGGACTAGCGGGATTAGATACGCAGTATTTT.

V gene TRBV30 combines with J gene TRBJ2-2, with D unclear. Germline CDR1 is GTSNPN and CDR2 is SVGIG (reference sequence). V lost 1 base to trimming and J lost 5 bases, with 8 bases between them. The length of the CDR3 is 13 residues. The CDR3 coding sequence is TGTGCCTGGAGTGGGCGTCGAACCGGGGAGCTGTTTTTT. It codes for CAWSGRRTGELFF.

This chain uses TRBV19 with TRBJ2-6; D possibly corresponds to TRBD2 (6 bases). V lost 7 bases to trimming and J lost 1 base, with 14 bases between them. Germline loops: CDR1 LNHDA, CDR2 SQIVND (reference sequence). CDR3 length: 16 amino acids. The CDR3 sequence is CASKEGSLSGANVLTF. CDR3 DNA: TGTGCCAGTAAGGAGGGCTCCCTTTCTGGGGCCAACGTCCTGACTTTC.

This rearrangement joins TRBV12-3 or TRBV12-4 to TRBJ1-1; no firm D call. Trimming took 6 bases from V and 1 from J, leaving 9 bases between them. The CDR3 sequence is 13 residues long. This CDR3 is CASSQRQNTEAFF. The CDR3 region has the DNA TGTGCCAGCAGCCAAAGACAGAACACTGAAGCTTTCTTT.

V gene TRBV11-2 combines with J gene TRBJ1-3; TRBD1 matches 11 bases. Germline V gene lookup returns CDR1 SGHAT and CDR2 FQNNGV. The CDR3 covers 18 residues. The junction had 5 bases not matched to a gene; V was cut back by 1 base and J by 0 bases. CDR3 amino acids: CASSLGGTGGPSGNTIYF. The CDR3 coding sequence is TGTGCCAGCAGCTTAGGCGGGACAGGGGGGCCCTCTGGAAACACCATATATTTT.

The rearrangement joins TRBV5-1 to TRBJ2-7, with TRBD2 identical over 14 bases. The CDR3 contains 14 residues. V was clipped by 3 bases and J by 4 bases; unmatched bases: 0. CDR1 and CDR2 (germline): SGHRS, YFSETQ. Here the CDR3 DNA reads TGCGCCAGCAGCTGGACTAGCGGGAGGTACGAGCAGTACTTC. Its translation is CASSWTSGRYEQYF.

V is TRBV6-5 and J is TRBJ1-4; D remains ambiguous. V was pared by 3 bases and J by 8 bases, with 10 bases between. The germline CDR1 and CDR2 sequences are MNHEY and SVGAGI. CDR3 length: 13 residues. For the CDR3, the DNA is TGTGCCAGCAGTTATAGAAGGCGGGAAAAACTGTTTTTT. As protein: CASSYRRREKLFF.

The chain is built from TRBV27 and TRBJ1-4; 7 nucleotides agree with TRBD1. The CDR3 is made up of 14 amino acids. Germline CDR1 is MNHEY and CDR2 is SMNVEV (reference sequence). The V gene end was trimmed by 6 bases and the J gene end by 7 bases; junction bases not matched to a gene: 8. The CDR3 is CASSFTGAFEKLFF. The CDR3 nucleotides read TGTGCCAGCAGCTTTACAGGGGCGTTTGAAAAACTGTTTTTT.

Notes on this clone: In the same sample, other DNA sequences code for this CDR3. This chain uses TRBV27 with TRBJ2-7; D might be TRBD1 (5 bases). Germline V gives CDR1 MNHEY, CDR2 SMNVEV (reference sequence). This CDR3 is 13 amino acids long. The germline V and J ends were trimmed by 0 bases and 2 bases, with 5 bases remaining between them. CDR3 sequence reads: CASSLSGAYEQYF. The DNA of the CDR3 is TGTGCCAGCAGTTTATCAGGGGCCTACGAGCAGTACTTC.

The chain combines TRBV7-9 with TRBJ2-3; a possible D gene is TRBD2 (6 bases). The CDR3 spans 17 residues. The V and J ends lost 3 bases and 0 bases respectively, with 16 bases between them. Germline CDR1 SEHNR, CDR2 FQNEAQ (reference sequence). Here the CDR3 reads CASSFFISGSSTDTQYF. The CDR3 DNA reads as TGTGCCAGCAGCTTCTTTATTAGCGGCTCTAGCACAGATACGCAGTATTTT.

The genes are TRBV11-3 and TRBJ1-4; weak D call: TRBD1 (5 bases). This CDR3 is 17 amino acids long. V dropped 2 bases and J dropped 5 bases, with 18 bases sitting between them. CDR1 is SGHNT and CDR2 is YENEEA in the germline V gene. The DNA for the CDR3 is TGTGCCAGCAGCTTATCACTAAAGGGACGGGACAATGAAAAACTGTTTTTT. Residues: CASSLSLKGRDNEKLFF.

The chain uses TRBV3-1 (or the pseudogene TRBV3-2) and TRBJ2-7, with TRBD2 identical over 8 bases. The CDR3 consists of 15 residues. V gave up 1 base and J gave up 2 bases; unmatched junction bases: 4. The germline V gene has CDR1 LGHDT and CDR2 YNNKEL (reference sequence). In DNA form, the CDR3 reads TGTGCCAGCAGCCAAGTGGCGGGGGGCCCCTACGAGCAGTACTTC. Translated: CASSQVAGGPYEQYF.

This chain joins TRBV9 and TRBJ1-2, with D unclear. The CDR3 runs 12 residues. Germline V gene sequence: CDR1 SGDLS, CDR2 YYNGEE. V gave up 3 bases and J gave up 8 bases, with 11 bases separating them. The CDR3 DNA follows: TGTGCCAGCAGCGGCCTTCATTTGGGCTACACCTTC. Its translation is CASSGLHLGYTF.

This clone appeared a single time. The V and J genes are TRBV2 and TRBJ2-7; the D call may be TRBD1 or TRBD2 (5 bases each). The CDR3 totals 14 residues. Trimming left V 3 bases short and J 0 bases short, with 9 bases between. Germline CDR1 reads SNHLY; CDR2 reads FYNNEI. CDR3 amino acids: CASSDSGASYEQYF. For the CDR3, the DNA is TGTGCCAGCAGTGACTCCGGGGCCTCCTACGAGCAGTACTTC.

This clone is a singleton in its sample. The chain employs TRBV10-3 and TRBJ2-5; D is perhaps TRBD2 (5 bases). V shed 3 bases and J shed 5 bases, with 13 bases lying between them. The CDR3 runs to 14 residues. The germline CDR1 and CDR2 sequences are ENHRY and SYGVKD. CDR3 loop: CAISDEGLRETQYF. CDR3 DNA: TGTGCCATCAGTGACGAGGGCCTTCGGGAGACCCAGTACTTC.

This clone appeared a single time. J is TRBJ1-4 and V is TRBV4-2; 7 bases line up with TRBD1. The V and J ends lost 2 bases and 3 bases, in that order; junction bases with no gene match: 6. Germline loops: CDR1 LGHNA, CDR2 YNFKEQ. The CDR3 runs to 16 residues. For the CDR3, the DNA is TGTGCCAGCAGCCAAACTAAGGGGGCAGCTAATGAAAAACTGTTTTTT. Translation gives CASSQTKGAANEKLFF.